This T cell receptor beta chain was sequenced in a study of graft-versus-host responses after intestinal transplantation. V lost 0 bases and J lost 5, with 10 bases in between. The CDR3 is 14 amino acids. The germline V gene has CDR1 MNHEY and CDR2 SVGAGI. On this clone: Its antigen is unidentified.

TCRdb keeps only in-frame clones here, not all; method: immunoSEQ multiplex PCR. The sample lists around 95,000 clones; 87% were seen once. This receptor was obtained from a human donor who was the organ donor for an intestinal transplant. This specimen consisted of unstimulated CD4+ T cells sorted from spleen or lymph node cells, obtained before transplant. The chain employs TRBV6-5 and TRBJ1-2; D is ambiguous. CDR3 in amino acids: CASSYSPVGYGYTF. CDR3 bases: TGTGCCAGCAGTTACTCTCCCGTAGGGTATGGCTACACCTTC.